This T cell receptor beta chain was found in a study of T cell repertoires in cytomegalovirus infection. Overall study: Used in the study were CMV epitopes, some recently identified and HLA-C-restricted, others well-studied and HLA-B-restricted. It can be stated that public TCR beta signatures indicated CMV infection as well as a matching HLA type. Study conclusions and caveats: Individuals carrying CMV plus the relevant HLA were identified by cumulative frequency of public TCR beta families.

The table lists this clonotype with a few counts. The target antigen is unknown. TCRdb used MiXCR to reprocess the reads, holding one entry per CDR3 protein. The sample includes some 350,000 distinct CDR3 sequences, 34% seen only once; the top ten take 13%. The sequenced sample was cultured PBMCs, obtained from culture after CMV antigen stimulation. This sequence originates from a human donor in good health (CMV status not recorded). Some clones in this sample may be carry-over from other donors' samples.

This CDR3 is CASSLTRGASLNEQFF. The CDR3 DNA is TGTGCCAGCAGCTTAACTCGGGGGGCGTCTCTTAATGAGCAGTTCTTC. The chain couples TRBV11-2 to TRBJ2-1, with a possible D match to TRBD2 (7 bases). CDR1 is SGHAT and CDR2 is FQNNGV in the germline V gene. The ends were cut back, 2 bases at V and 7 bases at J, with 18 bases in the middle. The CDR3 extends over 16 amino acids.